The next 14 T cell receptor beta chains were all read from a single sample in a study of cytomegalovirus exposure and HLA in healthy donors. PCR was performed using 60 Vbeta and 13 Jbeta primers. Repertoires were generated with immunoSEQ multiplex PCR, while TCRdb's copy carries only in-frame clones and drops some. The sample lists 150,000 to 200,000 clones, approximately 80% occurring once. Material: PBMCs. All receptors come from a woman aged 18 to 35 in good health and CMV-seronegative.

This chain uses TRBV15 with TRBJ1-5, with 7 nucleotides matching TRBD1. The V gene end was trimmed by 2 bases and the J gene end by 4 bases; junction bases not matched to a gene: 5. CDR3 size: 15 residues. Germline V gives CDR1 LNHNV, CDR2 YYDKDF (reference sequence). Here the CDR3 DNA reads TGTGCCACCAGCAGAAAGACAGGGTTGAATCAGCCCCAGCATTTT. It specifies CATSRKTGLNQPQHF.

The gene calls are TRBV6-1 and TRBJ2-7; D may be TRBD1 (5 bases). V was cut by 4 bases and J by 0 bases, with 13 bases left in between. The V gene's germline CDR1 is MNHNS and CDR2 SASEGT. The CDR3 consists of 15 residues. The DNA for the CDR3 is TGTGCCAGCAGTGCCCAGACAGTCAGCTCCTACGAGCAGTACTTC. This sequence encodes CASSAQTVSSYEQYF.

The chain links TRBV19 to TRBJ1-6; D uncertain. The length of the CDR3 is 14 residues. With 3 bases removed from V and 5 bases from J, the gap between germline ends came to 8 bases. The germline CDR1 and CDR2 sequences are LNHDA and SQIVND (reference sequence). Written as DNA, the CDR3 is TGTGCCAGTAGTATGGGCAGAAATAATTCACCCCTCCACTTT. Translated: CASSMGRNNSPLHF.

V is TRBV18 and J is TRBJ2-1; perhaps TRBD2 as D (6 bases). The length of the CDR3 is 14 residues. Per germline, CDR1 KGHSH and CDR2 LQKENI. V was trimmed by 6 bases and J by 4 bases, leaving 13 bases between them. CDR3 region: CASSPRREYNEQFF. The CDR3 bases are TGTGCCAGCTCCCCGCGGCGGGAATACAATGAGCAGTTCTTC.

V is TRBV2 and J is TRBJ1-2; the D is unclear. This CDR3 is 13 amino acids long. The germline V gene encodes CDR1 SNHLY and CDR2 FYNNEI. V lost 6 bases and J lost 5, with 13 bases in between. The CDR3 DNA sequence: TGTGCCAGCAGGTACCGGGGAGTATATGGCTACACCTTC. Translating it yields CASRYRGVYGYTF.

For this clone: At one end, the junction sequence differs from germline, possibly due to a read error. V gene TRBV28 combines with J gene TRBJ2-7, with TRBD2 matching over 15 bases. Germline V CDR1 and CDR2: MDHEN, SYDVKM. The CDR3 has 14 residues. The CDR3 sequence: CASSPGTSGRPSHF. In DNA form, the CDR3 reads TGTGCCAGCAGTCCCGGGACTAGCGGGAGGCCTAGCCACTTC.

The chain is built from TRBV27 and TRBJ2-7; maybe TRBD2 (5 bases). There are 15 residues in the CDR3. Trimming took off 0 bases at V and 4 bases at J, with 13 bases between the two ends. Germline V gives CDR1 MNHEY, CDR2 SMNVEV (reference sequence). The CDR3 region has the DNA TGTGCCAGCAGTTTATCGAGGGTGGGCGAGTACGAGCAGTACTTC. As protein: CASSLSRVGEYEQYF.

This chain connects TRBV29-1 to TRBJ2-1; 12 nucleotides align to TRBD1. In germline, CDR1 is SQVTM, CDR2 ANQGSEA. V was clipped by 4 bases and J by 8 bases; unmatched bases: 6. CDR3 length: 14 residues. In DNA form, the CDR3 reads TGCAGCGTTGGGGGACAGGGGGCTGTACATGAGCAGTTCTTC. Its translation is CSVGGQGAVHEQFF.

The V and J genes are TRBV5-1 and TRBJ2-1; 7 nucleotides agree with TRBD2. The germline V gene encodes CDR1 SGHRS and CDR2 YFSETQ. Unmatched junction bases numbered 6, after V lost 5 bases and J lost 4 bases. The CDR3 totals 14 residues. CDR3 amino acids: CASRRPSGYNEQFF. In DNA form, the CDR3 reads TGCGCCAGCAGGCGGCCTAGCGGTTACAATGAGCAGTTCTTC.

This sequence joins TRBV4-1 and TRBJ2-5; the match to TRBD1 covers 7 bases. This CDR3 comprises 15 residues. The germline V gene encodes CDR1 MGHRA and CDR2 YSYEKL. J was trimmed by 5 bases and V by 4 bases; bases with no gene match: 10. CDR3 amino acids: CASSRGQGDLETQYF. CDR3 bases: TGCGCCAGCAGCCGGGGCCAGGGGGATTTGGAGACCCAGTACTTC.

CDR3 coding DNA: TGTGCCAGCAGCCAGTTGCGGGGACTCCCGGGCTCCTACGAGCAGTACTTC. It yields the protein CASSQLRGLPGSYEQYF. The gene calls are TRBV11-2 and TRBJ2-7, with TRBD2 as a possible D gene (6 bases). The CDR3 sequence is 17 residues long. V was clipped by 5 bases and J by 0 bases, with 20 bases between them. From germline, CDR1 is SGHAT and CDR2 FQNNGV.

The genes are TRBV6-1 and TRBJ2-5; D gene unclear. The CDR3 runs to 13 residues. V dropped 8 bases and J dropped 4 bases, with 14 bases sitting between them. Germline V gene sequence: CDR1 MNHNS, CDR2 SASEGT. CDR3 sequence reads: CASLLVPGETQYF. CDR3 nucleotide sequence: TGTGCCAGCCTTCTCGTCCCGGGAGAGACCCAGTACTTC.

There are a few counts of this clone. This chain connects TRBV29-1 to TRBJ2-5, with no clear D. There are 12 residues in the CDR3. Germline V CDR1 and CDR2: SQVTM, ANQGSEA. V lost 4 bases and J 0 bases, leaving 6 bases between the germline ends. CDR3 sequence (DNA): TGCAGCGTTGGGCGGAACCAAGAGACCCAGTACTTC. Translating it yields CSVGRNQETQYF.

This rearrangement joins TRBV2 to TRBJ2-5, with TRBD1 matching 8 bases. The CDR3 loop spans 16 amino acids. V gave up 6 bases and J gave up 0 bases; unmatched junction bases: 9. Germline CDR1 SNHLY, CDR2 FYNNEI. The CDR3 protein is CASRKRTGSYQETQYF. CDR3 in DNA: TGTGCCAGCAGGAAGAGGACAGGGTCGTACCAAGAGACCCAGTACTTC.